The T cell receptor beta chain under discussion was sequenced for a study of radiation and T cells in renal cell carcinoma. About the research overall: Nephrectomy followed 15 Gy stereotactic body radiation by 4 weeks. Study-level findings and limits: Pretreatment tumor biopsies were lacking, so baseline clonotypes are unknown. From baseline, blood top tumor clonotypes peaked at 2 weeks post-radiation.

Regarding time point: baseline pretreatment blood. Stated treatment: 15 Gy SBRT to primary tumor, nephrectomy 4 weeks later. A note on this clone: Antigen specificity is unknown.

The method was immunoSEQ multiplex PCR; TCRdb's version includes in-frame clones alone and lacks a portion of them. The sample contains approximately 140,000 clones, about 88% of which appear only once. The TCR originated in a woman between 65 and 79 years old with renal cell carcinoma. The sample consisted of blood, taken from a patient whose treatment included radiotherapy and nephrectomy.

The CDR3 spells CASSVDVGTEAFF. In DNA form, the CDR3 reads TGTGCCAGCAGCGTAGATGTGGGAACTGAAGCTTTCTTT. The chain couples TRBV9 to TRBJ1-1; no clear D gene. The CDR3 is made up of 13 amino acids. Looked up from germline, CDR1 is SGDLS and CDR2 is YYNGEE. Trimming stripped 0 bases from V and 5 bases from J, with 8 bases between. Full variable domain (rest looked up from reference TRBV9 and TRBJ1-1): DSGVTQTPKHLITATGQRVTLRCSPRSGDLSVYWYQQSLDQGLQFLIQYYNGEERAKGNILERFSAQQFPDLHSELNLSSLELGDSALYFCASSVDVGTEAFFGQGTRLTVV.